The 32 T cell receptor beta chains below were found in one sample sequenced in a study of shared clonotypes between healthy human individuals. TCRdb keeps only in-frame clones here, not all; method: immunoSEQ multiplex PCR. In the table there are 2 million to 2.5 million clones, around 95% of which are singletons. The specimen sequenced was naive CD4+ T cells sorted from blood. Subset specified: CD45RA+ positively selected. These TCRs come from a man aged 18 to 29 in good health.

This chain connects TRBV6-5 to TRBJ1-2, with D possibly matching TRBD1 (6 bases). The CDR3 contains 14 residues. The V gene lost 5 bases and the J gene lost 7 bases, with 17 bases spanning the gap. CDR1 is MNHEY and CDR2 is SVGAGI in the germline V gene. CDR3 sequence: CASSRAQGHRGYTF. DNA of the CDR3: TGTGCCAGCAGTCGAGCCCAGGGACATCGTGGCTACACCTTC.

The chain couples TRBV7-9 to TRBJ1-1; 7 nucleotides line up with TRBD1. From germline, CDR1 is SEHNR and CDR2 FQNEAQ (reference sequence). The junction had 10 bases not matched to a gene; V was cut back by 4 bases and J by 11 bases. CDR3 length equals 13 residues. The CDR3 loop reads CASSWVRDSQAFF. The CDR3 nucleotides are TGTGCCAGCAGCTGGGTGAGGGACAGCCAGGCTTTCTTT. Drawing the rest from reference TRBV7-9 and TRBJ1-1, the complete variable domain is DTGVSQNPRHKITKRGQNVTFRCDPISEHNRLYWYRQTLGQGPEFLTYFQNEAQLEKSRLLSDRFSAERPKGSFSTLEIQRTEQGDSAMYLCASSWVRDSQAFFGQGTRLTVV.

CDR3 protein: CASSRQRGNYGYTF. CDR3 sequence (DNA): TGCGCCAGCAGCCGCCAACGCGGAAACTATGGCTACACCTTC. The V and J genes are TRBV4-1 and TRBJ1-2; no clear D. The CDR3 sequence is 14 residues long. CDR1 and CDR2 from the germline V gene are MGHRA and YSYEKL. V shed 4 bases and J shed 2 bases, with 11 bases lying between them.

This clone was detected once. V is TRBV5-6 and J is TRBJ2-2; D unclear. CDR1 and CDR2 (germline): SGHDT, YYEEEE. V lost 0 bases, J lost 8 bases, and 14 bases lay in between. The CDR3 extends over 15 amino acids. CDR3 in amino acids: CASSLGLLPEGELFF. CDR3 nucleotide sequence: TGTGCCAGCAGCTTGGGGTTACTTCCAGAAGGGGAGCTGTTTTTT.

This chain links TRBV2 with TRBJ2-5; 7 bases agree with TRBD1. V lost 7 bases, J lost 9 bases, and 5 bases stayed unmatched. CDR1 SNHLY and CDR2 FYNNEI come from the germline V gene. This CDR3 region has 11 residues. The CDR3 protein is CASTPQGAQYF. The CDR3 DNA follows: TGTGCCAGCACCCCTCAGGGGGCCCAGTACTTC.

Only one count was recorded for this clone. The chain links TRBV4-1 to TRBJ2-1, with 7 bases aligning to TRBD2. CDR1 is MGHRA and CDR2 is YSYEKL in the germline V gene. The ends lost 0 bases at V and 2 bases at J; junction bases unmatched: 7. The CDR3 spans 17 residues. The CDR3 reads CASSQDGPGLTYNEQFF. CDR3 DNA sequence: TGCGCCAGCAGCCAAGACGGACCGGGACTAACCTACAATGAGCAGTTCTTC.

The rearrangement links TRBV29-1 to TRBJ1-6; the match to TRBD1 covers 7 bases. Germline CDR1 and CDR2: SQVTM and ANQGSEA. The CDR3 is made up of 14 amino acids. V trimming: 5 bases; J trimming: 8 bases; junction bases outside the gene matches: 9. DNA of the CDR3: TGCAGCGTTAAGGGACAGTCGTTGGATTCACCCCTCCACTTT. Translation gives CSVKGQSLDSPLHF.

The genes are TRBV20-1 and TRBJ2-7; D unresolved. The germline V gene has CDR1 DFQATT and CDR2 SNEGSKA (reference sequence). The CDR3 consists of 11 residues. Trimming removed 7 bases from V and 1 base from J, with 8 bases in between. In nucleotides, the CDR3 is TGCAGTGTATTATCATCCTACGAGCAGTACTTC. Translation: CSVLSSYEQYF.

The chain recombines TRBV30 with TRBJ2-5; TRBD2 matches 11 bases. The CDR3 covers 18 residues. Germline CDR1 GTSNPN, CDR2 SVGIG (reference sequence). V lost 3 bases and J lost 2; bases outside the gene matches: 14. In nucleotides, the CDR3 is TGTGCCTGGAGCGCATCCGGGACTAGCGGTGATCAGCAAGAGACCCAGTACTTC. As protein: CAWSASGTSGDQQETQYF.

Regarding this clone: The same CDR3 is also encoded by other DNA sequences in this sample. This chain uses TRBV6-5 with TRBJ2-3; D is uncertain. The germline gives CDR1 MNHEY, CDR2 SVGAGI. Between the trimmed V and J ends, which lost 0 bases and 4 bases, there was a span of 8 bases. This CDR3 contains 14 residues. CDR3 nucleotides: TGTGCCAGCAGTTACTCGAATTTAGCAGATACGCAGTATTTT. It encodes CASSYSNLADTQYF.

This clone has only one observation. V is TRBV10-2 and J is TRBJ2-1; TRBD1 agrees at 9 bases. J was trimmed by 6 bases and V by 6 bases; bases with no gene match: 6. The CDR3 consists of 14 residues. The V gene's germline CDR1 is WSHSY and CDR2 SAAADI. CDR3 in DNA: TGCGCCAGCAGGGACAGGGGATCGGGCAATGAGCAGTTCTTC. Translation gives CASRDRGSGNEQFF.

CDR3 sequence (DNA): TGTGCCAGCAGCTTAGGGAGTACTGGGGCCAACGTCCTGACTTTC. Amino acid sequence: CASSLGSTGANVLTF. The rearrangement joins TRBV2 to TRBJ2-6; a weak D match, TRBD2 (5 bases). The CDR3 is 15 residues long. Germline values: CDR1 SNHLY, CDR2 FYNNEI. Trimming shortened V by 6 bases and J by 2 bases, and 11 bases separated the two germline ends. Full variable domain (outside the CDR3, taken from reference TRBV2 and TRBJ2-6): EPEVTQTPSHQVTQMGQEVILRCVPISNHLYFYWYRQILGQKVEFLVSFYNNEISEKSEIFDDQFSVERPDGSNFTLKIRSTKLEDSAMYFCASSLGSTGANVLTFGAGSRLTVL.

The chain uses TRBV5-1 and TRBJ2-5; possibly TRBD1 or TRBD2 for D (5 bases each). The CDR3 extends over 14 amino acids. Germline loops: CDR1 SGHRS, CDR2 YFSETQ. Trimming shortened V by 2 bases and J by 4 bases, and 12 bases separated the two germline ends. CDR3 amino acids: CASSFTGTLETQYF. CDR3 bases: TGCGCCAGCAGCTTCACGGGGACCTTAGAGACCCAGTACTTC.

V and J are TRBV19 and TRBJ1-5; TRBD1 matches at 7 bases. The germline V gene has CDR1 LNHDA and CDR2 SQIVND (reference sequence). The CDR3 consists of 17 residues. The V segment lost 6 bases and the J segment 2 bases; nucleotides outside the gene matches: 13. The CDR3 protein is CASRSTGPFGGNQPQHF. The CDR3 DNA is TGTGCCAGTAGGTCGACAGGGCCCTTTGGTGGCAATCAGCCCCAGCATTTT.

The V gene is TRBV7-2, the J gene TRBJ1-6, with D perhaps TRBD1 (5 bases). This CDR3 has 15 residues. With 5 bases removed from V and 4 bases from J, the gap between germline ends came to 12 bases. The germline CDR1 and CDR2 sequences are SGHTA and FQGNSA. CDR3 coding DNA: TGTGCCAGCAGCCGCTCGGGGGAATATAATTCACCCCTCCACTTT. It specifies CASSRSGEYNSPLHF.

The CDR3 DNA reads TGTGCCAGCAGTTACATCGGGGCTAACTATGGCTACACCTTC. Encoded protein: CASSYIGANYGYTF. The rearrangement joins TRBV6-5 to TRBJ1-2; D is ambiguous. Germline assignment: CDR1 MNHEY and CDR2 SVGAGI. V lost 2 bases and J 0 bases, leaving 7 bases between the germline ends. CDR3 length equals 14 residues.

The gene calls are TRBV4-3 and TRBJ2-4; 9 bases map to TRBD1. The CDR3 has 18 residues. V gave up 0 bases and J gave up 3 bases; unmatched junction bases: 9. Germline CDR1 and CDR2: LGHNA and YSLEER. The CDR3 DNA follows: TGCGCCAGCAGCCAAGAGGGGACAGGGCAGGTCAACAAAAACATTCAGTACTTC. Protein sequence: CASSQEGTGQVNKNIQYF.

The chain links TRBV7-9 to TRBJ2-3; 9 bases match TRBD1. V was pared by 1 base and J by 3 bases, with 8 bases of the junction left unmatched. CDR3 length equals 17 residues. Germline V gives CDR1 SEHNR, CDR2 FQNEAQ (reference sequence). The CDR3 loop is CASSLGSTGGFTDTQYF. The CDR3 DNA reads as TGTGCCAGCAGCTTAGGGTCGACAGGGGGGTTTACAGATACGCAGTATTTT.

V usage is TRBV5-1 and J usage is TRBJ2-7; a weak D match, TRBD2 (5 bases). Trimming left V 2 bases short and J 3 bases short, with 15 bases between. The germline gives CDR1 SGHRS, CDR2 YFSETQ. The CDR3 is made up of 15 amino acids. The CDR3 nucleotides are TGCGCCAGCAGCTTCGGGCTAGCCCCTAGCTACGAGCAGTACTTC. Its translation is CASSFGLAPSYEQYF.

This chain uses TRBV15 with TRBJ1-1, with D uncertain. V was clipped by 5 bases and J by 4 bases, with 14 bases between them. Germline CDR1 and CDR2: LNHNV and YYDKDF (reference sequence). The CDR3 sequence is 14 residues long. CDR3 nucleotides: TGTGCCACCAGCGGAGGTTCGGCGGGCACTGAAGCTTTCTTT. Its translation is CATSGGSAGTEAFF.

For this clone: In the same sample, other DNA sequences code for this CDR3. V usage is TRBV5-1 and J usage is TRBJ2-5, with TRBD2 identical over 7 bases. Germline V CDR1 and CDR2: SGHRS, YFSETQ. The CDR3 has 14 residues. With 4 bases clipped from V and 2 bases from J, the junction kept 5 bases outside the gene matches. This chain's CDR3 is CASSLGGTQETQYF. The DNA for the CDR3 is TGCGCCAGCAGCCTGGGGGGGACTCAAGAGACCCAGTACTTC.

This clone was seen only once. The V gene is TRBV5-4, the J gene TRBJ1-2, with D unclear. Germline CDR1 reads SGHNT; CDR2 reads YYREEE (reference sequence). This CDR3 has 14 amino acids. The V and J ends lost 4 bases and 3 bases respectively, with 13 bases between them. CDR3 nucleotide sequence: TGTGCCAGCAGCCGGGAGGGTAGGGACTATGGCTACACCTTC. Translation gives CASSREGRDYGYTF.

The gene calls are TRBV6-5 and TRBJ1-2, with TRBD1 as a possible D gene (6 bases). Trimming left V 4 bases short and J 5 bases short, with 20 bases between. The CDR3 consists of 16 residues. Germline V gene data show CDR1 as MNHEY and CDR2 as SVGAGI. The CDR3 sequence is CASSFTRKGTTYGYTF. DNA of the CDR3: TGTGCCAGCAGTTTCACCAGAAAGGGGACAACGTATGGCTACACCTTC.

The rearrangement links TRBV4-3 to TRBJ2-2, with D possibly TRBD1 on 5 matching bases. Looked up from germline, CDR1 is LGHNA and CDR2 is YSLEER. The V end was cut by 6 bases, the J end by 1 base, with 6 bases between. The CDR3 runs 13 residues. CDR3 region: CASSRGNTGELFF. In DNA, the CDR3 is TGCGCCAGCAGTAGGGGGAACACCGGGGAGCTGTTTTTT.

V and J are TRBV6-5 and TRBJ2-7; D not certain. CDR1 is MNHEY, CDR2 SVGAGI, per germline. The CDR3 is 14 amino acids. V lost 11 bases to trimming and J lost 0 bases, with 17 bases between them. The CDR3 nucleotides read TGTGCCGCAGGACGGATACAGAGCTCCTACGAGCAGTACTTC. Residues: CAAGRIQSSYEQYF.

J is TRBJ2-1 and V is TRBV9; 13 bases line up with TRBD2. The V segment lost 3 bases and the J segment 7 bases; nucleotides outside the gene matches: 10. The CDR3 contains 17 residues. CDR1 is SGDLS and CDR2 is YYNGEE in the germline V gene. CDR3 loop: CASSARLAGGRPNEQFF. DNA of the CDR3: TGTGCCAGCAGCGCCCGACTAGCGGGGGGCCGTCCGAATGAGCAGTTCTTC.

Points on this clone: Other DNA sequences of this sample code for an identical CDR3. The chain combines TRBV5-1 with TRBJ2-1; D ambiguous. Germline V gene sequence: CDR1 SGHRS, CDR2 YFSETQ. This CDR3 has 12 residues. Trimming left V 1 base short and J 4 bases short, with 3 bases between. The CDR3 sequence: CASSLIYNEQFF. As DNA, the CDR3 is TGCGCCAGCAGCTTGATTTACAATGAGCAGTTCTTC. The whole variable domain, filled in from reference TRBV5-1 and TRBJ2-1, reads KAGVTQTPRYLIKTRGQQVTLSCSPISGHRSVSWYQQTPGQGLQFLFEYFSETQRNKGNFPGRFSGRQFSNSRSEMNVSTLELGDSALYLCASSLIYNEQFFGPGTRLTVL.

The gene calls are TRBV18 and TRBJ2-1, with D unresolved. The CDR3 spans 17 residues. The germline CDR1 and CDR2 sequences are KGHSH and LQKENI. Between the trimmed V and J ends, which lost 3 bases and 5 bases, there was a span of 20 bases. CDR3: CASSPPNEPRRHNEQFF. The CDR3 coding sequence is TGTGCCAGCTCACCCCCGAACGAACCCCGAAGGCACAATGAGCAGTTCTTC.

The table lists this clone with a count of one. The chain combines TRBV6-5 with TRBJ2-2, with D possibly called TRBD1 or TRBD2 (5 bases each). V dropped 7 bases and J dropped 0 bases, with 12 bases sitting between them. Germline V gene lookup returns CDR1 MNHEY and CDR2 SVGAGI. This CDR3 is built from 15 residues. CDR3 nucleotides: TGTGCCAGCACGAGGGGCGGTACGAACACCGGGGAGCTGTTTTTT. Its protein product is CASTRGGTNTGELFF.

This clone showed up just a few times. The gene calls are TRBV10-2 and TRBJ1-1; the D gene is possibly TRBD1 (6 bases). This CDR3 is built from 13 residues. Germline values: CDR1 WSHSY, CDR2 SAAADI. Between the trimmed V and J ends, which lost 5 bases and 5 bases, there was a span of 12 bases. The CDR3 spells CASSQQGKTEAFF. The CDR3 nucleotides read TGCGCCAGCAGTCAACAGGGCAAAACTGAAGCTTTCTTT.

The chain has TRBV15 and TRBJ2-7; the D is unclear. CDR3 length: 14 residues. Trimming left V 1 base short and J 2 bases short, with 9 bases between. Germline V gives CDR1 LNHNV, CDR2 YYDKDF (reference sequence). The CDR3 reads CATSRGGVPYEQYF. CDR3 coding DNA: TGTGCCACCAGCAGAGGTGGGGTCCCCTACGAGCAGTACTTC. Complete variable domain (other parts from reference TRBV15 and TRBJ2-7): DAMVIQNPRYQVTQFGKPVTLSCSQTLNHNVMYWYQQKSSQAPKLLFHYYDKDFNNEADTPDNFQSRRPNTSFCFLDIRSPGLGDTAMYLCATSRGGVPYEQYFGPGTRLTVT.

This rearrangement joins TRBV4-3 to TRBJ2-1, with TRBD1 identical over 7 bases. Germline assignment: CDR1 LGHNA and CDR2 YSLEER. Trimming cost V 0 bases and J 8 bases; bases outside gene matches: 1. The CDR3 runs 13 residues. Here the CDR3 reads CASSQEQGHEQFF. CDR3 in DNA: TGCGCCAGCAGCCAAGAACAGGGGCATGAGCAGTTCTTC.